A single sample gave rise to the 17 T cell receptor beta chains below, sequenced in a study of blood T cells in healthy people across ages. A J-beta primer mix and a sample-barcoded 5' primer were used in a second PCR of roughly 7 to 12 cycles. MiXCR, applied by TCRdb to the 5' RACE reads, yields one record per CDR3 protein. The sample lists some 1.4 million distinct CDR3 sequences, 42% seen once, with less than 8% in the top ten. The sample comprised blood. These receptors came from a woman between 18 and 29 years old in good health.

This clonotype has more than one count but fewer than ten. The chain recombines TRBV20-1 with TRBJ2-7; TRBD2 matches at 7 bases. This CDR3 region has 14 residues. Trimming at V came to 1 base and at J to 0 bases, leaving 3 bases not matched to a gene. Germline V gene sequence: CDR1 DFQATT, CDR2 SNEGSKA (reference sequence). In DNA, the CDR3 is TGCAGTGCTAGAGTAGCGGGTTCCTCCTACGAGCAGTACTTC. Its translation is CSARVAGSSYEQYF.

The gene calls are TRBV6-5 and TRBJ2-3, with TRBD1 identical over 7 bases. J was trimmed by 1 base and V by 0 bases; bases with no gene match: 4. This CDR3 spans 16 amino acids. Germline CDR1 MNHEY, CDR2 SVGAGI. The CDR3: CASSYSWDRRTDTQYF. The CDR3 coding sequence is TGTGCCAGCAGTTACTCCTGGGACAGACGCACAGATACGCAGTATTTT.

The sample holds a few counts of this clonotype. The J gene is TRBJ2-7, the V gene TRBV20-1, with D possibly matching TRBD2 (6 bases). The V gene's germline CDR1 is DFQATT and CDR2 SNEGSKA (reference sequence). Trimming pared 6 bases from V and 3 bases from J, leaving 21 bases between. The CDR3 has 15 residues. For the CDR3, the DNA is TGCAGTGCCGCTCCCCCGGGACTCCCTGGCTACGAGCAGTACTTC. Translating gives CSAAPPGLPGYEQYF.

This clonotype was detected only a few times. J is TRBJ2-2 and V is TRBV6-5; 7 nucleotides agree with TRBD2. Trimming took 2 bases from V and 7 from J; bases not matched to a gene: 4. Germline CDR1 is MNHEY and CDR2 is SVGAGI. This CDR3 spans 14 amino acids. The CDR3 nucleotides read TGTGCCAGCAGTTACGGGAGGGCCATCGGGGAGCTGTTTTTT. It encodes CASSYGRAIGELFF.

This chain links TRBV15 with TRBJ2-7; D gene ambiguous. Germline V gene data show CDR1 as LNHNV and CDR2 as YYDKDF (reference sequence). V dropped 5 bases and J dropped 2 bases, with 13 bases sitting between them. CDR3 length equals 14 residues. CDR3 sequence: CATSPTVGPYEQYF. CDR3 bases: TGTGCCACCAGCCCCACGGTAGGCCCCTACGAGCAGTACTTC.

This chain connects TRBV11-2 to TRBJ2-7, with a tentative D call TRBD1 (6 bases). CDR3 length equals 14 residues. V lost 8 bases and J lost 0, with 14 bases in between. Germline V gene data show CDR1 as SGHAT and CDR2 as FQNNGV. The CDR3 DNA reads as TGTGCCAGCTGCCCTGGGGGCATCTCCTACGAGCAGTACTTC. The encoded protein is CASCPGGISYEQYF. Filled out from reference TRBV11-2 and TRBJ2-7, the complete variable domain reads EAGVAQSPRYKIIEKRQSVAFWCNPISGHATLYWYQQILGQGPKLLIQFQNNGVVDDSQLPKDRFSAERLKGVDSTLKIQPAKLEDSAVYLCASCPGGISYEQYFGPGTRLTVT.

The J gene is TRBJ2-1, the V gene TRBV10-3, with TRBD2 identical over 15 bases. Germline loops: CDR1 ENHRY, CDR2 SYGVKD. V was pared by 0 bases and J by 7 bases, with 1 base of the junction left unmatched. This CDR3 comprises 16 residues. CDR3 loop: CAISESGTSGRNEQFF. CDR3 nucleotide sequence: TGTGCCATCAGTGAGTCCGGGACTAGCGGGAGGAATGAGCAGTTCTTC.

This clonotype showed up just a few times. The chain combines TRBV2 with TRBJ2-3; D is perhaps TRBD1 (6 bases). Germline CDR1 SNHLY, CDR2 FYNNEI. With 6 bases removed from V and 6 bases from J, the gap between germline ends came to 16 bases. This CDR3 region has 14 residues. The CDR3 DNA reads TGTGCCAGCAGAATTGGCGCCCAGGGGGATACGCAGTATTTT. Its translation is CASRIGAQGDTQYF.

This clonotype came up a few times. This chain connects TRBV4-1 to TRBJ1-5; D gene uncertain. Germline values: CDR1 MGHRA, CDR2 YSYEKL. V lost 0 bases and J lost 1, with 13 bases in between. The CDR3 covers 17 residues. DNA of the CDR3: TGCGCCAGCAGCCAAGAGATTCGCAGATCGAGCAATCAGCCCCAGCATTTT. Protein sequence: CASSQEIRRSSNQPQHF.

The J gene is TRBJ2-7, the V gene TRBV11-2; D unresolved. CDR3 length: 16 residues. CDR1 is SGHAT and CDR2 is FQNNGV in the germline V gene. V was shortened by 0 bases and J by 0 bases, with 12 bases between the two germline ends. This CDR3 reads CASSLDRGPSSYEQYF. CDR3 nucleotide sequence: TGTGCCAGCAGCTTAGATCGTGGCCCGAGCTCCTACGAGCAGTACTTC.

The chain has TRBV6-2 or TRBV6-3 and TRBJ2-5; D is unresolved. V was cut by 6 bases and J by 11 bases, with 16 bases left in between. Germline V CDR1 and CDR2: MNHEY, SVGEGT. This CDR3 comprises 12 residues. The CDR3 nucleotides are TGTGCCAGCAGCCACAAATGGAAGGAGCAGTACTTC. Amino acid sequence: CASSHKWKEQYF.

This chain links TRBV18 with TRBJ2-7; 7 positions match TRBD2. With 5 bases clipped from V and 6 bases from J, the junction kept 13 bases outside the gene matches. Germline V gives CDR1 KGHSH, CDR2 LQKENI. The CDR3 contains 15 residues. CDR3: CASSSPGLPLGEQYF. CDR3 bases: TGTGCCAGCTCATCTCCGGGACTACCCCTAGGCGAGCAGTACTTC.

This clonotype was observed a few times. One junction end disagrees with the germline gene, perhaps due to a read error. The chain uses TRBV20-1 and TRBJ2-3; no reliable D call. CDR3 length equals 13 residues. Germline-derived CDR1 and CDR2 are DFQATT and SNEGSKA (reference sequence). DNA of the CDR3: TGCAGTGCCAGAGGCGCCCACACAGATACGCAGTATTTT. It is translated as CSARGAHTDTQYF.

This chain links TRBV30 with TRBJ2-1, with D perhaps matching TRBD1 (6 bases). Germline V gene sequence: CDR1 GTSNPN, CDR2 SVGIG (reference sequence). V lost 4 bases and J 4 bases, leaving 20 bases between the germline ends. This CDR3 spans 16 amino acids. As DNA, the CDR3 is TGTGCCTGGACTACAGGGTCCGCGTTACGTTACAATGAGCAGTTCTTC. It yields the protein CAWTTGSALRYNEQFF.

This chain joins TRBV6-6 and TRBJ1-1; D gene uncertain. Between the trimmed V and J ends, which lost 2 bases and 5 bases, there was a span of 9 bases. In germline, CDR1 is MNHNY, CDR2 SVGAGI (reference sequence). This CDR3 is built from 13 residues. The CDR3 DNA is TGTGCCAGCAGTTACGCGTACGGGACTGAAGCTTTCTTT. It yields the protein CASSYAYGTEAFF.

The chain uses TRBV6-5 and TRBJ2-3; D unresolved. The CDR3 covers 14 residues. From germline, CDR1 is MNHEY and CDR2 SVGAGI. V was clipped by 5 bases and J by 6 bases, with 15 bases between them. CDR3 residues: CASSPRLQADTQYF. Written as DNA, the CDR3 is TGTGCCAGCAGTCCCCGACTCCAGGCGGATACGCAGTATTTT.

As DNA, the CDR3 is TGCAGCGTTGCCCCCGGGACAGGGGGATACGAGCAGTACTTC. Translation gives CSVAPGTGGYEQYF. V and J are TRBV29-1 and TRBJ2-7; the match to TRBD1 covers 11 bases. Germline loops: CDR1 SQVTM, CDR2 ANQGSEA. The junction had 6 bases not matched to a gene; V was cut back by 4 bases and J by 4 bases. The CDR3 length is 14 residues.